This entry is about one T cell receptor beta chain. Its antigen is undetermined. Profiling relied on immunoSEQ multiplex PCR, and the TCRdb table lists in-frame clones only, not all of them. The table lists 130,000 or so clones, 89% of them singletons. V lost 0 bases to trimming and J lost 6 bases, with 8 bases between them. CDR3 length equals 13 residues. Germline V gene data show CDR1 as MNHEY and CDR2 as SVGAGI. The sample originates from a study of T cell responses to AZD1222 COVID-19 vaccine. Study outcomes and limitations: Sampling that yielded the repertoires occurred only after the peak T cell response. Baseline seropositives among AZD1222 recipients totaled only six or seven. Spike-specific TCR breadth rose after two AZD1222 doses, and depth rose as well.

The origin of this receptor is an adult in good health. The gene calls are TRBV6-5 and TRBJ1-1; D is undetermined. Material: peripheral blood, obtained on day 0 of AZD1222 vaccination. The CDR3 protein is CASSYSRRAEAFF. The DNA for the CDR3 is TGTGCCAGCAGTTACTCGAGGCGGGCTGAAGCTTTCTTT.